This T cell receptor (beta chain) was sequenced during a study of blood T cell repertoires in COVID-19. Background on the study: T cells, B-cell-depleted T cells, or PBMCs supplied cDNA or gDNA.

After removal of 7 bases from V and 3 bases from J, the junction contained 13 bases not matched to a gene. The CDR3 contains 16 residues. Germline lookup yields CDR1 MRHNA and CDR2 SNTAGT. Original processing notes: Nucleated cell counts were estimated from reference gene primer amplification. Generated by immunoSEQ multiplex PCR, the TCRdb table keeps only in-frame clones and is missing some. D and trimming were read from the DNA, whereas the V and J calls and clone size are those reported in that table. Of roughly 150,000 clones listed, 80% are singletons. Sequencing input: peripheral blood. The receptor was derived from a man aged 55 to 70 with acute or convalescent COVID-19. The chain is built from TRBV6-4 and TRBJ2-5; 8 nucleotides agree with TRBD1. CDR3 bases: TGTGCCAGCACTATCCGCCCAGGACAGGGCGAAGAGACCCAGTACTTC. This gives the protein CASTIRPGQGEETQYF.